Listed below are T cell receptor beta chains from one sample, sequenced in a study of blood T cell repertoires in COVID-19. Profiled with immunoSEQ multiplex PCR; TCRdb holds only in-frame clones, not every one. The sample lists some 270,000 clones, approximately 92% occurring once. The sequencing sample was made of peripheral blood. The receptors shown here come from a woman in her thirties or forties who had recovered from COVID-19. Both conserved end residues are part of each CDR3. Each record gives: clone size, V gene, D gene, J gene, CDR3 DNA, CDR3 protein. D genes are given only for firm matches. Not all rows give a size; the values are once, few, many and, for expanded clones, a class.

clone size: -
V gene: TRBV7-6
D gene: TRBD1
J gene: TRBJ2-3
CDR3 DNA: TGTGCCAGCAGCCCTGACAGGGGCGGTCGGACAGATACGCAGTATTTT
CDR3 protein: CASSPDRGGRTDTQYF

clone size: -
V gene: TRBV11-3
D gene: -
J gene: TRBJ2-1
CDR3 DNA: TGTGCCAGCAGCCTCCGGTCGGACAACAATGAGCAGTTCTTC
CDR3 protein: CASSLRSDNNEQFF

clone size: -
V gene: TRBV2
D gene: TRBD1
J gene: TRBJ1-2
CDR3 DNA: TGTGCCAGCAGTGTGGCGCATACCGGGACAGGGAAAACCAGCTATGGCTACACCTTC
CDR3 protein: CASSVAHTGTGKTSYGYTF

clone size: -
V gene: TRBV6-5
D gene: -
J gene: TRBJ2-5
CDR3 DNA: TGTGCCAGCAGTCTAACAGGGAGTCGAGAGACCCAGTACTTC
CDR3 protein: CASSLTGSRETQYF

clone size: few
V gene: TRBV5-4
D gene: TRBD1
J gene: TRBJ1-6
CDR3 DNA: TGTGCCAGCAGCATTAGCCGGGACAGCTCCTATAATTCACCCCTCCACTTT
CDR3 protein: CASSISRDSSYNSPLHF

clone size: -
V gene: TRBV6-2/TRBV6-3
D gene: -
J gene: TRBJ2-1
CDR3 DNA: TGTGCCAGCAGTTATCTAGCAGGAGACTCCTACAATGAGCAGTTCTTC
CDR3 protein: CASSYLAGDSYNEQFF

clone size: -
V gene: TRBV18
D gene: TRBD2
J gene: TRBJ2-7
CDR3 DNA: TGTGCCAGCTCGCCGGGACTAGCGGGGTCCTACGAGCAGTACTTC
CDR3 protein: CASSPGLAGSYEQYF

clone size: -
V gene: TRBV13
D gene: -
J gene: TRBJ2-1
CDR3 DNA: TGTGCCAGCAGCTTAGAAGCCCCGTCTATTGCCACTGAGCAGTTCTTC
CDR3 protein: CASSLEAPSIATEQFF

clone size: once
V gene: TRBV6-4
D gene: TRBD1
J gene: TRBJ2-6
CDR3 DNA: TGTGCCAGCAGTGACAGGGACAGGACTGGGGCCAACGTCCTGACTTTC
CDR3 protein: CASSDRDRTGANVLTF

clone size: -
V gene: TRBV27
D gene: TRBD1
J gene: TRBJ1-2
CDR3 DNA: TGTGCCAGCAGTGTACAGGGGGCGCATGGCTACACCTTC
CDR3 protein: CASSVQGAHGYTF

clone size: -
V gene: TRBV4-1
D gene: -
J gene: TRBJ2-2
CDR3 DNA: TGCGCCAGCAGCACGGAGGGGGCCCTCAACACCGGGGAGCTGTTTTTT
CDR3 protein: CASSTEGALNTGELFF

clone size: -
V gene: TRBV6-2/TRBV6-3
D gene: TRBD2
J gene: TRBJ2-7
CDR3 DNA: TGTGCCAGCAGTTACGGCGATAGCGGGGGACCCACCTACGAGCAGTACTTC
CDR3 protein: CASSYGDSGGPTYEQYF

clone size: -
V gene: TRBV9
D gene: TRBD2
J gene: TRBJ2-1
CDR3 DNA: TGTGCCAGCAGCGTAGGTCGGGGGGGCCAAACCAATGAGCAGTTCTTC
CDR3 protein: CASSVGRGGQTNEQFF

clone size: -
V gene: TRBV11-3
D gene: -
J gene: TRBJ1-2
CDR3 DNA: TGTGCCAGCAGCTCGACAGACTATGGCTACACCTTC
CDR3 protein: CASSSTDYGYTF

clone size: -
V gene: TRBV7-7
D gene: -
J gene: TRBJ1-1
CDR3 DNA: TGTGCCAGCAGCCCCATGAGGTCCCCAACCGTCGCTTTCTTT
CDR3 protein: CASSPMRSPTVAFF

clone size: -
V gene: TRBV12-3/TRBV12-4
D gene: -
J gene: TRBJ1-3
CDR3 DNA: TGTGCCAGCAGTCCCGGGAGAAACACCATATATTTT
CDR3 protein: CASSPGRNTIYF

clone size: -
V gene: TRBV7-9
D gene: -
J gene: TRBJ1-5
CDR3 DNA: TGTGCCAGCAGCTTATACCGAGGATATAGCAATCAGCCCCAGCATTTT
CDR3 protein: CASSLYRGYSNQPQHF

clone size: -
V gene: TRBV27
D gene: -
J gene: TRBJ2-6
CDR3 DNA: TGTGCCAGCGGAAGACACAACAACGACGACTCTGGGGCCAACGTCCTGACTTTC
CDR3 protein: CASGRHNNDDSGANVLTF

clone size: -
V gene: TRBV7-9
D gene: -
J gene: TRBJ1-3
CDR3 DNA: TGTGCCAGCAGCTTACAACAGGGTCCTGGAAACACCATATATTTT
CDR3 protein: CASSLQQGPGNTIYF

clone size: -
V gene: TRBV27
D gene: -
J gene: TRBJ2-5
CDR3 DNA: TGTGCCAGCAGTTTCAAGGGTGGGGGCGAGACCCAGTACTTC
CDR3 protein: CASSFKGGGETQYF

clone size: -
V gene: TRBV6-5
D gene: -
J gene: TRBJ1-2
CDR3 DNA: TGTGCCAGCAGTTACTCGAGCGCTTCCGGTGGCTACACCTTC
CDR3 protein: CASSYSSASGGYTF

clone size: once
V gene: TRBV2
D gene: -
J gene: TRBJ2-1
CDR3 DNA: TGTGCCAGCAGCACTCCACGGACAGACTTATCCTACAATGAGCAGTTCTTC
CDR3 protein: CASSTPRTDLSYNEQFF

clone size: -
V gene: TRBV30
D gene: -
J gene: TRBJ1-5
CDR3 DNA: TGTGCCTGGTCCCCACATAACAATCAGCCCCAGCATTTT
CDR3 protein: CAWSPHNNQPQHF

clone size: few
V gene: TRBV11-2
D gene: -
J gene: TRBJ2-7
CDR3 DNA: TGTGCCAGCAGCTTAAGTGTCTATGTTAGCGAGCAGTACTTC
CDR3 protein: CASSLSVYVSEQYF

clone size: -
V gene: TRBV11-2
D gene: TRBD1
J gene: TRBJ1-4
CDR3 DNA: TGTGCCAGCAGCCCGGACAGGGTTAATGAAAAACTGTTTTTT
CDR3 protein: CASSPDRVNEKLFF

clone size: -
V gene: TRBV5-5
D gene: TRBD1
J gene: TRBJ2-2
CDR3 DNA: TGTGCCAGCAGCGGTGGGTCCCGACAGGGGTGGTACACCGGGGAGCTGTTTTTT
CDR3 protein: CASSGGSRQGWYTGELFF

clone size: -
V gene: TRBV19
D gene: TRBD1
J gene: TRBJ1-1
CDR3 DNA: TGTGCCAGTAGTATCCAGGGGGCGAACACTGAAGCTTTCTTT
CDR3 protein: CASSIQGANTEAFF